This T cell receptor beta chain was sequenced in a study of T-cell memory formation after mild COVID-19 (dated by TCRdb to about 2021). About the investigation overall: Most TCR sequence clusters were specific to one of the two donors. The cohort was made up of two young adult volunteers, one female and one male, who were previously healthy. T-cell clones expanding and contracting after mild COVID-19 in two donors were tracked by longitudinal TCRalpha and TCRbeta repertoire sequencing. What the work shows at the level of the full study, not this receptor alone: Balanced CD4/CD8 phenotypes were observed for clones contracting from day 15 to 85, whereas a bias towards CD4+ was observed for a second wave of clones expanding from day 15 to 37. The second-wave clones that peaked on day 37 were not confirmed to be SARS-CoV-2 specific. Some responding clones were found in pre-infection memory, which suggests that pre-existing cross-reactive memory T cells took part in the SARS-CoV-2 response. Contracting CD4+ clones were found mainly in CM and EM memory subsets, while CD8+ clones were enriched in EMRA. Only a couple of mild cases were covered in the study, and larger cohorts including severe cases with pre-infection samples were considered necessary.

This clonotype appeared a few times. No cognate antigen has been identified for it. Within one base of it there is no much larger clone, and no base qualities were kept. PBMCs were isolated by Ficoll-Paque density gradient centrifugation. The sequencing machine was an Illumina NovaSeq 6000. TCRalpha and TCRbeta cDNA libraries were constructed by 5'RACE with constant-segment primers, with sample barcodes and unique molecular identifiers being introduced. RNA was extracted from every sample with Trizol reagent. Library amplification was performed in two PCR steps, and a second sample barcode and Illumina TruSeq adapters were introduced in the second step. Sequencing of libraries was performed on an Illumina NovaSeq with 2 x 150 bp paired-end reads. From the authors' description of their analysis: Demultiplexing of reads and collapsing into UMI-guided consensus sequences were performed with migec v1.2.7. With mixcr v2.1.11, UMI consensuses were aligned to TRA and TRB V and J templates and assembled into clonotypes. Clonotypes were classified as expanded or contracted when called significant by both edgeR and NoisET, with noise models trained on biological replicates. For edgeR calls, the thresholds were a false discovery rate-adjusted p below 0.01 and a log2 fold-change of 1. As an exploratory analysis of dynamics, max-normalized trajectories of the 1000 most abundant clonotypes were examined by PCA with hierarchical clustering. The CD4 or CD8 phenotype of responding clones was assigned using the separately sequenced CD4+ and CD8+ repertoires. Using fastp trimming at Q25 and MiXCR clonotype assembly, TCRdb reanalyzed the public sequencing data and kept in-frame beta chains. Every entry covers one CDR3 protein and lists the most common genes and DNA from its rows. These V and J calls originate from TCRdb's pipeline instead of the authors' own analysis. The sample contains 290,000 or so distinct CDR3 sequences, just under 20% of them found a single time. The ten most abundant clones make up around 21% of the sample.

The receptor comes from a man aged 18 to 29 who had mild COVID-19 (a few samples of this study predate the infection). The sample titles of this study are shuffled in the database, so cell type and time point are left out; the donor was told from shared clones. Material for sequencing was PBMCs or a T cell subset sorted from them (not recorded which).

For the CDR3, the sequence is CASSFRAIGDTQYF. The DNA sequence reads TGTGCCAGCAGTTTTCGGGCGATAGGAGATACGCAGTATTTT. The V and J genes are TRBV28 and TRBJ2-3, with the identity of the D gene unclear. As encoded in the germline V gene, CDR1 is MDHEN while CDR2 is SYDVKM. The CDR3 starts with the cysteine, ends with the phenylalanine, and has 14 residues. Only the CDR3 DNA is retained, 42 bases long and in frame from the first base. Trimming costs V 3 bases and J 5 bases, and their ends lie 12 bases apart.